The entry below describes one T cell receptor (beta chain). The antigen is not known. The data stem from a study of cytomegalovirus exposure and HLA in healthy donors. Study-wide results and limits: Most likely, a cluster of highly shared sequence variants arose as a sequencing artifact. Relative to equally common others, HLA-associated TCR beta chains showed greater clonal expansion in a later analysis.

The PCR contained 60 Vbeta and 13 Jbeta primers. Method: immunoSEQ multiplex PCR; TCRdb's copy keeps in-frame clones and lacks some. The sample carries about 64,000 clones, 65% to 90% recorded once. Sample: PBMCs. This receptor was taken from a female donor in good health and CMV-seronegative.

CDR3 region: CASSADRGYGYTF. In DNA form, the CDR3 reads TGTGCCAGCAGCGCCGACAGGGGTTATGGCTACACCTTC. The chain carries TRBV9 and TRBJ1-2, with TRBD1 identical over 8 bases. The germline CDR1 and CDR2 sequences are SGDLS and YYNGEE. The CDR3 contains 13 residues. Trimming removed 3 bases from V and 5 bases from J; junction bases left unmatched: 3.